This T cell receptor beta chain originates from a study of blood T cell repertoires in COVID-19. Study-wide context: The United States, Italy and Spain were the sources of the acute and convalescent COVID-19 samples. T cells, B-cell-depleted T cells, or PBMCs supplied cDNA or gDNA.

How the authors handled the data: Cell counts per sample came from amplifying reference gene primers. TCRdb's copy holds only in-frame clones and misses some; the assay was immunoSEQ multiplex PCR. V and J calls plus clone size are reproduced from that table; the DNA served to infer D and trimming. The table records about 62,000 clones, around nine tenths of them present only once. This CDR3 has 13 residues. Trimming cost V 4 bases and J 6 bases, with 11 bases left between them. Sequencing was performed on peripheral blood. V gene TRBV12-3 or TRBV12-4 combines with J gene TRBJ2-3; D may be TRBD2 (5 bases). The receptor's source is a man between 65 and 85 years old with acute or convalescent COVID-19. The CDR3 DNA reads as TGTGCCAGCAGTTGGCTAGCAGGTGATACGCAGTATTTT. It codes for CASSWLAGDTQYF.